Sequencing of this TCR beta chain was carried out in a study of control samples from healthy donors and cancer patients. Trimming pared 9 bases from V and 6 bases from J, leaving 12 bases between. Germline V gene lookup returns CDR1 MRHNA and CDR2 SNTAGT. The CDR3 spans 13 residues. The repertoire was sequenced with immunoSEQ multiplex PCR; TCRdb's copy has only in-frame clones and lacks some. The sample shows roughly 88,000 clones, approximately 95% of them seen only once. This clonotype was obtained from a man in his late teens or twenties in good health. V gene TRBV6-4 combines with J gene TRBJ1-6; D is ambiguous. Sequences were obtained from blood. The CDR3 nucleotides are TGTGCCAGTTCGGGAACCTCTAATTCACCCCTCCACTTT. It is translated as CASSGTSNSPLHF.